This T cell receptor (beta chain) was recorded in a study of early T cells in non-severe SARS-CoV-2 infection. Trimming removed 5 bases at V and 8 bases at J, with 12 bases between. CDR1 is SGHVS, CDR2 FQNEAQ, per germline. This CDR3 comprises 12 residues. Each cDNA molecule carried a unique molecular identifier. TCRdb called the 5' RACE reads again in MiXCR, with one record for every CDR3 protein. This table has tens of thousands of distinct CDR3 sequences, over 10% appearing once. Study observations and caveats: Comparison of clonotypes with VDJdb favored anti-spike CD8 responses while missing private and CD4 specificities.

This clonotype was seen many times. Its antigen remains unknown. The sequencing input was whole blood. The TCR sequence derives from an adult who was a healthcare worker with PCR-confirmed SARS-CoV-2 infection or an uninfected control (not recorded which). The chain couples TRBV7-8 to TRBJ1-2, with D perhaps matching TRBD1 (5 bases). The DNA for the CDR3 is TGTGCCAGCAGCACCCTCCAGGGAGGCTACACCTTC. This codes for CASSTLQGGYTF.